Below, 29 T cell receptor beta chains from the same sample are listed, as sequenced in a study of Graves' ophthalmopathy and Graves' hyperthyroidism (dated 2018 in TCRdb). Sequencer: Illumina HiSeq 2000. For repertoire sequencing, the TCR beta CDR3 regions were amplified from RNA transcripts. A first-round RT-PCR used HTBI primers with the Qiagen OneStep RT-PCR kit, followed by a second-round multiplex PCR, size selection and purification. TCRdb cleaned the public reads at Q25 with fastp, built clones with MiXCR and kept in-frame beta chains. Every distinct CDR3 protein forms one entry, paired with its most common genes and DNA. The sample has under 400,000 distinct CDR3 sequences on record, about a sixth of them singletons. More than 9% of the sample rests with the top ten. Input material: peripheral blood. All receptors come from an adult man with Graves' ophthalmopathy.

This clonotype was picked up a small number of times. A much larger clone sits a single nucleotide away, making a read error possible. The chain employs TRBV30 and TRBJ1-5, with D possibly being TRBD1 (5 bases). V was cut by 5 bases and J by 2 bases, with 16 bases left in between. CDR3 length: 15 amino acids. In germline, CDR1 is GTSNPN, CDR2 SVGIG (reference sequence). The CDR3 here is CAWGLGGVGNQPQHF. In nucleotides, the CDR3 is TGTGCCTGGGGTCTGGGGGGGGTAGGCAATCAGCCCCAGCATTTT.

The chain combines TRBV19 with TRBJ2-5; 11 bases are shared with TRBD1. Germline V gene data show CDR1 as LNHDA and CDR2 as SQIVND (reference sequence). Trimming removed 8 bases from V and 1 base from J; junction bases left unmatched: 6. The CDR3 has 15 residues. The CDR3 loop reads CASSQGTGGQETQYF. CDR3 DNA: TGTGCCAGTTCGCAAGGGACAGGGGGCCAAGAGACCCAGTACTTC.

This clonotype was seen at least ten times. V and J are TRBV13 and TRBJ1-2; 7 bases are shared with TRBD1. The junction had 11 bases not matched to a gene; V was cut back by 2 bases and J by 2 bases. Per germline, CDR1 PRHDT and CDR2 FYEKMQ (reference sequence). CDR3 size: 17 residues. The CDR3 loop reads CASSLNTGARTNYGYTF. The CDR3 coding sequence is TGTGCCAGCAGCTTAAATACAGGGGCGAGGACGAACTATGGCTACACCTTC.

The table lists this clonotype with many counts. V gene TRBV5-1 combines with J gene TRBJ2-5, with TRBD1 matching over 9 bases. Trimming at V came to 0 bases and at J to 1 base, leaving 4 bases not matched to a gene. Germline V gives CDR1 SGHRS, CDR2 YFSETQ. This CDR3 comprises 16 residues. Written as DNA, the CDR3 is TGCGCCAGCAGCTTGGGATCGGGACAGGGCCAAGAGACCCAGTACTTC. This codes for CASSLGSGQGQETQYF.

On this clonotype: A read error may account for a junction end that differs from germline. The V gene is TRBV11-2, the J gene TRBJ2-7; D gene ambiguous. Germline assignment: CDR1 SGHAT and CDR2 FQNNGV. This CDR3 contains 13 residues. CDR3 amino acids: CASTLPGKYEQSF. The DNA for the CDR3 is TGTGCCAGCACCCTCCCAGGAAAATACGAGCAGTCCTTC.

The chain uses TRBV10-3 and TRBJ2-2, with 12 bases that match TRBD2. V trimming: 6 bases; J trimming: 4 bases; junction bases outside the gene matches: 6. Germline loops: CDR1 ENHRY, CDR2 SYGVKD. This CDR3 contains 16 residues. CDR3 sequence reads: CAISYGLAGPTGELFF. DNA of the CDR3: TGTGCCATCAGCTATGGACTAGCGGGGCCCACCGGGGAGCTGTTTTTT.

This clonotype has at least ten counts. The chain recombines TRBV6-1 with TRBJ2-5; maybe TRBD1 (7 bases). Per the germline V gene, CDR1 is MNHNS and CDR2 is SASEGT. V was pared by 7 bases and J by 4 bases, with 19 bases between. The CDR3 loop spans 15 amino acids. CDR3 DNA: TGTGCCAGCACCCTAGGAGGGGGCGCGGGAGAGACCCAGTACTTC. This codes for CASTLGGGAGETQYF.

This clonotype was counted ten times or more. J is TRBJ1-2 and V is TRBV12-3 or TRBV12-4, with D perhaps matching TRBD1 (6 bases). With 6 bases removed from V and 5 bases from J, the gap between germline ends came to 19 bases. The CDR3 consists of 15 residues. As DNA, the CDR3 is TGTGCCAGCAGCCTTACAGGGTTCGCGGTTTATGGCTACACCTTC. It yields the protein CASSLTGFAVYGYTF.

Notes on this clonotype: A much bigger clone sits one base away, suggesting this may be a read error. The V and J genes are TRBV29-1 and TRBJ2-7, with D perhaps TRBD2 (5 bases). The CDR3 sequence is 12 residues long. Trimming stripped 7 bases from V and 4 bases from J, with 14 bases between. CDR1 and CDR2 (germline): SQVTM, ANQGSEA. CDR3 coding DNA: TGCAGCGCTCGGGGTGGTTGGTACGAGCAGTACTTC. This encodes CSARGGWYEQYF.

This clonotype was seen many times. CDR3 loop: CAWSVGGQGYEQYF. In nucleotides, the CDR3 is TGTGCCTGGAGTGTAGGTGGACAGGGCTACGAGCAGTACTTC. The chain carries TRBV30 and TRBJ2-7, with 8 bases identical to TRBD1. Per germline, CDR1 GTSNPN and CDR2 SVGIG (reference sequence). V gave up 0 bases and J gave up 3 bases; unmatched junction bases: 4. There are 14 residues in the CDR3.

This clonotype has at least ten counts. This chain joins TRBV7-2 and TRBJ1-1; a possible D gene is TRBD1 (5 bases). The CDR3 extends over 12 amino acids. V shed 1 base and J shed 14 bases, with 14 bases lying between them. Per the germline V gene, CDR1 is SGHTA and CDR2 is FQGNSA. The CDR3 spells CASSLVSGQPFF. The CDR3 region has the DNA TGTGCCAGCAGCTTAGTCTCAGGGCAACCCTTCTTT.

This clonotype has at least ten counts. This chain uses TRBV30 with TRBJ2-3; TRBD2 matches at 10 bases. There are 15 residues in the CDR3. Germline assignment: CDR1 GTSNPN and CDR2 SVGIG (reference sequence). The ends lost 0 bases at V and 2 bases at J; junction bases unmatched: 2. Written as DNA, the CDR3 is TGTGCCTGGAGTGTTAGCGGGAGGACCACAGATACGCAGTATTTT. Translated: CAWSVSGRTTDTQYF.

This clonotype was seen repeatedly, ten times or more. This sequence joins TRBV19 and TRBJ1-5; D is ambiguous. The CDR3 is 15 amino acids. From germline, CDR1 is LNHDA and CDR2 SQIVND (reference sequence). Trimming removed 1 base from V and 0 bases from J, with 7 bases in between. In DNA form, the CDR3 reads TGTGCCAGTAGTATAGTGGCGAGTAGCAATCAGCCCCAGCATTTT. It is translated as CASSIVASSNQPQHF.

Ten or more counts support this clonotype. V usage is TRBV2 and J usage is TRBJ2-7; 8 nucleotides align to TRBD2. The CDR3 sequence is 13 residues long. The germline gives CDR1 SNHLY, CDR2 FYNNEI. With V trimmed by 8 bases and J by 3 bases, 6 bases remained unmatched. This CDR3 is CASDTGGSYEQYF. DNA for the CDR3: TGTGCCAGCGATACGGGAGGGAGCTACGAGCAGTACTTC.

This clonotype was seen ten or more times. Sequence at one end of the junction differs from germline and may be a read error. The rearrangement uses TRBV6-1 and TRBJ2-5, with 8 bases fitting TRBD2. There are 11 residues in the CDR3. CDR1 MNHNS and CDR2 SASEGT come from the germline V gene. The CDR3 DNA reads as TGTGCCAGCAGTGAAGGAGTACTAGCGGACTTC. It is translated as CASSEGVLADF.

The V gene is TRBV7-2, the J gene TRBJ1-2; 9 bases align to TRBD1. V dropped 3 bases and J dropped 2; count of bases not matched to a gene: 4. Germline CDR1 is SGHTA and CDR2 is FQGNSA. The CDR3 is made up of 15 amino acids. CDR3 nucleotides: TGTGCCAGCAGCTTTGGAACAGGGGGCAACTATGGCTACACCTTC. It yields the protein CASSFGTGGNYGYTF.

This clonotype was recorded at least ten times. This sequence joins TRBV11-2 and TRBJ1-6; D gene uncertain. Per germline, CDR1 SGHAT and CDR2 FQNNGV. This CDR3 has 15 amino acids. Trimming took 1 base from V and 5 from J, leaving 9 bases between them. Here the CDR3 reads CASSLVGKNNSPLHF. As DNA, the CDR3 is TGTGCCAGCAGCTTAGTGGGAAAGAATAATTCACCCCTCCACTTT. The variable domain in full, with the rest retrieved from reference TRBV11-2 and TRBJ1-6, is EAGVAQSPRYKIIEKRQSVAFWCNPISGHATLYWYQQILGQGPKLLIQFQNNGVVDDSQLPKDRFSAERLKGVDSTLKIQPAKLEDSAVYLCASSLVGKNNSPLHFGNGTRLTVT.

This clonotype was detected many times. The chain employs TRBV19 and TRBJ2-2; 13 nucleotides agree with TRBD2. The CDR3 sequence is 16 residues long. With V trimmed by 2 bases and J by 4 bases, 1 base remained unmatched. Looked up from germline, CDR1 is LNHDA and CDR2 is SQIVND (reference sequence). The chain's CDR3 is CASSITSGRVTGELFF. The CDR3 DNA reads as TGTGCCAGTAGTATAACTAGCGGGAGGGTCACCGGGGAGCTGTTTTTT.

This clonotype was seen ten or more times. The chain is built from TRBV5-1 and TRBJ1-5, with 9 bases fitting TRBD1. After removal of 5 bases from V and 2 bases from J, the junction contained 5 bases not matched to a gene. The CDR3 is 15 residues long. CDR1 is SGHRS and CDR2 is YFSETQ in the germline V gene. CDR3 loop: CASRTQGAGNQPQHF. In DNA form, the CDR3 reads TGCGCCAGCAGGACACAGGGGGCTGGCAATCAGCCCCAGCATTTT.

This clonotype was observed many times. V is TRBV6-1 and J is TRBJ2-5, with D possibly matching TRBD2 (6 bases). Germline V gene lookup returns CDR1 MNHNS and CDR2 SASEGT. The CDR3 consists of 15 residues. Trimming removed 3 bases from V and 7 bases from J, with 18 bases in between. CDR3 residues: CASSDGSIAGGTQYF. CDR3 DNA: TGTGCCAGCAGTGACGGTTCGATAGCCGGGGGGACCCAGTACTTC.

The table lists this clonotype with many counts. The chain combines TRBV7-9 with TRBJ1-1; D uncertain. In germline, CDR1 is SEHNR, CDR2 FQNEAQ (reference sequence). V was shortened by 3 bases and J by 2 bases, with 13 bases between the two germline ends. The CDR3 has 15 amino acids. The CDR3 bases are TGTGCCAGCAGCTTTTCGCACGGCCGAAACACTGAAGCTTTCTTT. Amino acid sequence: CASSFSHGRNTEAFF.

There are a few counts of this clonotype. This sequence joins TRBV2 and TRBJ1-4; a weak D match, TRBD1 (5 bases). The CDR3 is 14 residues long. Germline V lookup: CDR1 SNHLY, CDR2 FYNNEI. Trimming cost V 8 bases and J 8 bases, with 18 bases left between them. DNA of the CDR3: TGTGCCAGCGAGGGGTGGATACGGGAGGAAAAACTGTTTTTT. Protein product: CASEGWIREEKLFF. The whole variable domain, filled in from reference TRBV2 and TRBJ1-4, reads EPEVTQTPSHQVTQMGQEVILRCVPISNHLYFYWYRQILGQKVEFLVSFYNNEISEKSEIFDDQFSVERPDGSNFTLKIRSTKLEDSAMYFCASEGWIREEKLFFGSGTQLSVL.

A note on this clonotype: Being one base from a much bigger clone, this may be a read error. This is likely a read error, given that the CDR3 carries no conserved phenylalanine or tryptophan at its end. The J gene is TRBJ1-5, the V gene TRBV12-3 or TRBV12-4; D remains ambiguous. This CDR3 spans 13 amino acids. With 6 bases removed from V and 5 bases from J, the gap between germline ends came to 11 bases. CDR3 bases: TGTGCCAGCAGCATGACACAGTATCAGCCCCAGCATATT. Its translation: CASSMTQYQPQHI.

In this sample, this clonotype turned up many times. The V call is TRBV19, the J call TRBJ2-7; weak D call: TRBD2 (5 bases). Germline CDR1 and CDR2: LNHDA and SQIVND (reference sequence). This CDR3 has 16 residues. The V end lost 7 bases, the J end lost 0 bases, and 19 bases lay between the germline ends. CDR3 in amino acids: CASTHGLAQSSYEQYF. CDR3 nucleotide sequence: TGTGCCAGTACACATGGATTAGCGCAGAGCTCCTACGAGCAGTACTTC.

This clonotype showed up many times. The CDR3 DNA reads TGCAGCGTTGAACCTGCGTCGGGCGAGCAGTACTTC. This gives the protein CSVEPASGEQYF. This chain uses TRBV29-1 with TRBJ2-7, with D unresolved. In germline, CDR1 is SQVTM, CDR2 ANQGSEA. The length of the CDR3 is 12 residues. V was shortened by 2 bases and J by 6 bases, with 11 bases between the two germline ends.

This clonotype was counted at least ten times. CDR3 protein: CSASRVGGYTF. CDR3 in DNA: TGCAGTGCTAGCAGGGTTGGTGGCTACACCTTC. The chain joins TRBV20-1 to TRBJ1-2; the D gene is possibly TRBD1 (5 bases). The CDR3 consists of 11 residues. V was cut by 3 bases and J by 7 bases, with 9 bases left in between. CDR1 is DFQATT, CDR2 SNEGSKA, per germline (reference sequence).

This clonotype was seen a single time. The chain is built from TRBV5-1 and TRBJ2-7; 10 bases are a match to TRBD2. The CDR3 runs 16 residues. V was pared by 0 bases and J by 2 bases, with 5 bases of the junction left unmatched. In germline, CDR1 is SGHRS, CDR2 YFSETQ. The CDR3 sequence: CASSLGRTSGAYEQYF. The CDR3 DNA sequence: TGCGCCAGCAGCTTGGGACGGACTAGCGGCGCCTACGAGCAGTACTTC.

This clonotype has a count of ten or more. The gene calls are TRBV7-9 and TRBJ2-7, with 10 bases fitting TRBD1. The CDR3 extends over 14 amino acids. In germline, CDR1 is SEHNR, CDR2 FQNEAQ (reference sequence). J was trimmed by 10 bases and V by 6 bases; bases with no gene match: 12. CDR3 DNA: TGTGCCAGCAGTAGGACCGGGACAGGGGATGAACAGTACTTC. Translating gives CASSRTGTGDEQYF.

This clonotype was seen ten or more times. V is TRBV12-3 or TRBV12-4 and J is TRBJ2-7; 8 bases agree with TRBD1. CDR3 length equals 14 residues. The V and J ends lost 2 bases and 0 bases, in that order; junction bases with no gene match: 0. The CDR3 coding sequence is TGTGCCAGCAGTTTACAGGGGGCCTCCTACGAGCAGTACTTC. This translates into CASSLQGASYEQYF.